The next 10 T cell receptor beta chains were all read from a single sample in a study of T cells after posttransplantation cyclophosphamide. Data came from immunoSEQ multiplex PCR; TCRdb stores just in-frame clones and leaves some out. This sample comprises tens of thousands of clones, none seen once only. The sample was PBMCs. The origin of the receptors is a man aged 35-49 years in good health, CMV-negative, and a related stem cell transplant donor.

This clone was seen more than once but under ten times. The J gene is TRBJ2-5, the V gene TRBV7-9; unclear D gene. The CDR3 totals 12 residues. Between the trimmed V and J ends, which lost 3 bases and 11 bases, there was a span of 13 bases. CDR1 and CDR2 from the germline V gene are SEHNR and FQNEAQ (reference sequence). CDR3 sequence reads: CASSLRRSEQYF. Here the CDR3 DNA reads TGTGCCAGCAGCTTGAGGCGAAGTGAGCAGTACTTC.

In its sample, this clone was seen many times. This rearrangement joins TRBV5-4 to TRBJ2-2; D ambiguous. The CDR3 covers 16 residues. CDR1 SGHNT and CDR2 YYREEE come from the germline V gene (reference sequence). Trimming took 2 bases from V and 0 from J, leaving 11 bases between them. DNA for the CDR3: TGTGCCAGCAGCTTTTCGCGGATCGCGAACACCGGGGAGCTGTTTTTT. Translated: CASSFSRIANTGELFF. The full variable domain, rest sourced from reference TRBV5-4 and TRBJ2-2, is ETGVTQSPTHLIKTRGQQVTLRCSSQSGHNTVSWYQQALGQGPQFIFQYYREEENGRGNFPPRFSGLQFPNYSSELNVNALELDDSALYLCASSFSRIANTGELFFGEGSRLTVL.

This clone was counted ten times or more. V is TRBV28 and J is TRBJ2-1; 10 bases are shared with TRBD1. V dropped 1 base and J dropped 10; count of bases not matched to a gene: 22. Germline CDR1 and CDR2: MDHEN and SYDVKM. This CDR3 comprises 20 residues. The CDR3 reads CASSLSPGRVGTGANSEQFF. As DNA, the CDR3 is TGTGCCAGCAGTTTATCGCCCGGCCGGGTCGGGACAGGGGCCAATAGCGAGCAGTTCTTC. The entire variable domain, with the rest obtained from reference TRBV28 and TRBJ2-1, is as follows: DVKVTQSSRYLVKRTGEKVFLECVQDMDHENMFWYRQDPGLGLRLIYFSYDVKMKEKGDIPEGYSVSREKKERFSLILESASTNQTSMYLCASSLSPGRVGTGANSEQFFGPGTRLTVL.

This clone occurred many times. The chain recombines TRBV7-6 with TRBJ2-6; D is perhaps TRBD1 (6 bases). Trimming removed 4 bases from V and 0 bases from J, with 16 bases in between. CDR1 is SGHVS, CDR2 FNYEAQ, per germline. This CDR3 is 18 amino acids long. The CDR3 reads CASSSIGTPVSGANVLTF. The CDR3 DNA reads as TGTGCCAGCAGCTCGATAGGGACACCTGTCTCTGGGGCCAACGTCCTGACTTTC. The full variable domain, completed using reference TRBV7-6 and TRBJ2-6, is GAGVSQSPRYKVTKRGQDVALRCDPISGHVSLYWYRQALGQGPEFLTYFNYEAQQDKSGLPNDRFSAERPEGSISTLTIQRTEQRDSAMYRCASSSIGTPVSGANVLTFGAGSRLTVL.

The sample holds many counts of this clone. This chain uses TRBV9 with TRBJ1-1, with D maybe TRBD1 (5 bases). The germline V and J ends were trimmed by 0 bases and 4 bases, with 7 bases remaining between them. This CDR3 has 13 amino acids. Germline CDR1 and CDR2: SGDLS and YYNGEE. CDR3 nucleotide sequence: TGTGCCAGCAGCGTAGGACAGAGCACTGAAGCTTTCTTT. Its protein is CASSVGQSTEAFF.

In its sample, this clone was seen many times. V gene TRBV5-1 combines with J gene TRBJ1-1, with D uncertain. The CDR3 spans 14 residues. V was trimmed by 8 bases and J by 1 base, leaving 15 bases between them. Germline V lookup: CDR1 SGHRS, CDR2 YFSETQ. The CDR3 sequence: CASSSGVSNTEAFF. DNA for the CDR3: TGCGCCAGTTCCTCGGGAGTTTCGAACACTGAAGCTTTCTTT.

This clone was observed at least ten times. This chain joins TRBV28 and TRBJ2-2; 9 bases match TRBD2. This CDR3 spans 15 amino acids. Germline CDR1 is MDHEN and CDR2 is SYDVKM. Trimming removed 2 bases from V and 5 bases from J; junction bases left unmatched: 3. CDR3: CASSLAGGTTGELFF. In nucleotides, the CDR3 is TGTGCCAGCAGTTTAGCGGGAGGGACGACCGGGGAGCTGTTTTTT.

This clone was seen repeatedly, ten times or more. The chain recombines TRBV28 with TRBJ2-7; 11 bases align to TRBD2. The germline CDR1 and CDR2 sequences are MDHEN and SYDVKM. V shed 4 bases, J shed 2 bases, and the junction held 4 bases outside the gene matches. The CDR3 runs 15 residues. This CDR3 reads CASSSMGLAAYEQYF. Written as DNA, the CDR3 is TGTGCCAGCAGTTCTATGGGACTAGCGGCCTACGAGCAGTACTTC.

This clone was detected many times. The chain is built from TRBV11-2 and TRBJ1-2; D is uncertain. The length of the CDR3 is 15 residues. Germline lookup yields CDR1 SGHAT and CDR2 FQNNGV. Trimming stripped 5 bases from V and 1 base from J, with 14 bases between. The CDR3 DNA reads TGTGCCAGCAGCACTCAAACCGGTGTTAACTATGGCTACACCTTC. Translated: CASSTQTGVNYGYTF.

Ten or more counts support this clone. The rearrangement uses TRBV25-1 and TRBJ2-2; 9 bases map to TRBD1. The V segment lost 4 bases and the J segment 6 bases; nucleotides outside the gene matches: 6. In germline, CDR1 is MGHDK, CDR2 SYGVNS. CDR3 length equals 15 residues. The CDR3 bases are TGTGCCAGCAGTGGTGGGACAGGGTATCCCGGGGAGCTGTTTTTT. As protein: CASSGGTGYPGELFF. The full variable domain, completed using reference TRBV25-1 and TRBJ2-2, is EADIYQTPRYLVIGTGKKITLECSQTMGHDKMYWYQQDPGMELHLIHYSYGVNSTEKGDLSSESTVSRIRTEHFPLTLESARPSHTSQYLCASSGGTGYPGELFFGEGSRLTVL.